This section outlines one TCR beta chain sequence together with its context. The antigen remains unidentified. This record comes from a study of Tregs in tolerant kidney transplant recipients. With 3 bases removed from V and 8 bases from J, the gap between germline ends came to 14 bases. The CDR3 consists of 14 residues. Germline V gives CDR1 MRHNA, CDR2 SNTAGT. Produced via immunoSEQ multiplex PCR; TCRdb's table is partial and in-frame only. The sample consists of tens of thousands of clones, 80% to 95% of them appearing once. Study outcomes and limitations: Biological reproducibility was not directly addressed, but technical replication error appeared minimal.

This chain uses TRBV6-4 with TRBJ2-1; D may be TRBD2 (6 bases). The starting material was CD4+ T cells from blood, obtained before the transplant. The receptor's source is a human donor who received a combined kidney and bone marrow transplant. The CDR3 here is CASSEDRDSDEQFF. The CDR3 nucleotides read TGTGCCAGCAGTGAAGACCGGGACTCCGATGAGCAGTTCTTC.